The rows below give T cell receptor beta chains drawn from one sample of a study of technical replicates of blood from a handful of donors. Clones were sequenced by immunoSEQ multiplex PCR, and TCRdb holds only the in-frame ones, with some missing. Of around 72,000 clones in the sample, 85% to 95% were seen once. Sequencing was done on a sample of T cells isolated from PBMCs. All receptors derive from a human donor in good health. Both conserved end residues are part of each CDR3. D genes are given only for firm matches. Size is stated for part of the rows, as once, few or many counts, or as a class when the clone is expanded.

D	length	V	size	J	CDR3	DNA
.	15	TRBV19	.	TRBJ2-2	CASSPSGSRAGELFF	TGTGCCAGTAGTCCCTCAGGGTCCCGCGCCGGGGAGCTGTTTTTT
.	16	TRBV19	.	TRBJ2-6	CASSIGVRAGANVLTF	TGTGCCAGTAGTATAGGTGTGAGGGCCGGGGCCAACGTCCTGACTTTC
.	23	TRBV9	.	TRBJ1-5	CASSVAGLARTVFLCRTWQPQHF	TGTGCCAGCAGCGTAGCAGGACTTGCTAGGACAGTGTTTTTATGTCGCACTTGGCAGCCCCAGCATTTT
TRBD2	17	TRBV27	.	TRBJ2-7	CASSPGQGSGRAYEQYF	TGTGCCAGCAGTCCCGGCCAGGGTAGCGGGAGGGCTTACGAGCAGTACTTC
TRBD1	14	TRBV7-9	.	TRBJ1-1	CASSQQGRNTEAFF	TGTGCCAGCAGTCAACAGGGGAGAAACACTGAAGCTTTCTTT
TRBD2	14	TRBV29-1	.	TRBJ2-3	CSVAGLAGPDTQYF	TGCAGCGTTGCCGGACTAGCGGGACCAGATACGCAGTATTTT
TRBD1	16	TRBV5-1	.	TRBJ2-2	CASSLDRGVNTGELFF	TGCGCCAGCAGCTTGGACAGGGGAGTCAACACCGGGGAGCTGTTTTTT
.	13	TRBV5-1	.	TRBJ1-2	CASRAEGNYGYTF	TGCGCCAGCAGAGCGGAGGGTAACTATGGCTACACCTTC
.	13	TRBV7-8	.	TRBJ2-1	CASSPRRNNEQFF	TGTGCCAGCAGCCCTCGGCGGAACAATGAGCAGTTCTTC
TRBD1	15	TRBV29-1	.	TRBJ2-7	CSVRTPGTGRHEQYF	TGCAGCGTCCGGACCCCTGGGACAGGTCGCCACGAGCAGTACTTC
TRBD2	15	TRBV11-1	.	TRBJ2-1	CASSSSGLADNEQFF	TGTGCCAGCAGCTCCTCGGGACTAGCGGACAATGAGCAGTTCTTC
.	14	TRBV5-4	.	TRBJ1-2	CASSLTGLPYGYTF	TGTGCCAGCAGCCTTACAGGGCTTCCTTATGGCTACACCTTC
TRBD1	18	TRBV7-9	.	TRBJ2-2	CASSLAIWDSKNTGELFF	TGTGCCAGCAGCTTAGCGATTTGGGACAGTAAGAACACCGGGGAGCTGTTTTTT
.	15	TRBV7-2	.	TRBJ1-2	CASSLDLQGSTGYTF	TGTGCCAGCAGCTTAGACCTCCAGGGTTCGACTGGCTACACCTTC
TRBD2	14	TRBV10-1	.	TRBJ2-1	CASRTSGTYNEQFF	TGCGCCAGCAGAACTAGCGGAACCTACAATGAGCAGTTCTTC
.	14	TRBV28	.	TRBJ2-3	CASSRSNGGDTQYF	TGTGCCAGCAGTCGCAGCAACGGGGGAGATACGCAGTATTTT
.	14	TRBV7-9	few	TRBJ2-1	CASSFGGLSNEQFF	TGTGCCAGCAGCTTCGGCGGGCTTTCCAATGAGCAGTTCTTC
.	14	TRBV2	.	TRBJ1-2	CASSEGWRAYGYTF	TGTGCCAGCAGTGAGGGTTGGAGGGCTTACGGCTACACCTTC
TRBD2	15	TRBV6-6	.	TRBJ2-7	CASSLGLAGWYEQYF	TGTGCCAGCAGCCTTGGACTAGCGGGGTGGTACGAGCAGTACTTC
.	16	TRBV21-1	.	TRBJ1-4	CASSKRVNGVREKLFF	TGTGCCAGCAGCAAACGAGTAAACGGGGTGAGGGAAAAACTGTTTTTT
.	11	TRBV25-1	few	TRBJ2-7	CASSGRVGQYF	TGTGCCAGCAGTGGCAGGGTAGGGCAGTACTTC
.	14	TRBV7-7	.	TRBJ2-5	CASSLATTRETQYF	TGTGCTAGCAGCTTAGCGACTACGAGGGAGACCCAGTACTTC
TRBD1	15	TRBV7-9	.	TRBJ2-7	CASSAGTGFSYEQYF	TGTGCCAGCAGTGCCGGGACAGGGTTCTCCTACGAGCAGTACTTC
TRBD2	17	TRBV25-1	.	TRBJ2-3	CASSLRTSGRALDTQYF	TGTGCCAGCAGTCTTCGGACTAGCGGGAGGGCCCTAGATACGCAGTATTTT
.	14	TRBV7-2	.	TRBJ2-5	CASSSPPSQETQYF	TGTGCCAGCAGCTCCCCCCCGAGTCAAGAGACCCAGTACTTC
.	17	TRBV7-9	.	TRBJ2-1	CASSLSPLSGLEDEQFF	TGTGCCAGCAGCTTATCCCCCCTTAGCGGCTTGGAAGATGAGCAGTTCTTC
TRBD1	15	TRBV5-1	.	TRBJ2-1	CASSLDLRDRDEQFF	TGCGCCAGCAGCTTGGACCTCCGGGACAGGGATGAGCAGTTCTTC
TRBD2	16	TRBV7-9	.	TRBJ2-5	CASNSETSGSLETQYF	TGTGCCAGCAACTCAGAGACTAGCGGGAGCTTAGAGACCCAGTACTTC
.	13	TRBV6-5	.	TRBJ1-2	CASRGGSNYGYTF	TGTGCCAGCAGGGGGGGTTCTAACTATGGCTACACCTTC
TRBD1	12	TRBV18	.	TRBJ2-7	CASWDSRYEQYF	TGTGCCAGCTGGGACAGCCGTTACGAGCAGTACTTC
.	15	TRBV28	.	TRBJ2-7	CASTSRGGKYYEQYF	TGTGCCAGCACCTCGAGGGGGGGGAAATACTACGAGCAGTACTTC
.	13	TRBV29-1	.	TRBJ2-7	CSVDGRASGEQYF	TGCAGCGTTGATGGCAGGGCTTCTGGCGAGCAGTACTTC
TRBD1	16	TRBV7-9	.	TRBJ2-5	CASSLGEGARRETQYF	TGTGCCAGCAGCTTAGGAGAGGGGGCGCGTAGGGAGACCCAGTACTTC
.	15	TRBV6-5	.	TRBJ2-7	CASSFTGSGAYEQYF	TGTGCCAGCAGTTTCACAGGGAGTGGGGCCTACGAGCAGTACTTC
.	17	TRBV5-8	.	TRBJ1-1	CASSLARWGSENTEAFF	TGTGCCAGCAGCTTGGCTAGATGGGGTAGCGAGAACACTGAAGCTTTCTTT
.	16	TRBV19	.	TRBJ2-2	CASSMDSVEDTGELFF	TGTGCCAGTAGTATGGACAGCGTGGAGGACACCGGGGAGCTGTTTTTT
TRBD2	17	TRBV30	.	TRBJ2-3	CAWRPPLQWEGGDTQYF	TGTGCCTGGAGACCTCCCTTACAATGGGAGGGCGGAGATACGCAGTATTTT
.	16	TRBV7-6	.	TRBJ2-1	CASSLVLGGISEKQFF	TGTGCCAGCAGCTTAGTTTTGGGCGGGATAAGCGAGAAACAGTTCTTC
.	15	TRBV5-8	.	TRBJ1-5	CASSLVGRGYQPQHF	TGTGCCAGCAGCTTGGTAGGGAGGGGTTATCAGCCCCAGCATTTT